This T cell receptor (beta chain) was identified during a study of PD-1 blockade in classical Hodgkin lymphoma. Sequenced by immunoSEQ multiplex PCR; TCRdb stores in-frame clones only, minus some. The sample shows roughly 42,000 clones, around 69% of them seen only once. Sample time point: cycle 4 day 1 (C4D1), after more than five weeks of nivolumab. All patients relapsed after autologous stem cell transplantation, and brentuximab vedotin exposure varied. Study results and caveats: Newly diagnosed patients had baseline TCR diversity that was reportedly lower than that of healthy donors.

This CDR3 comprises 16 residues. V was clipped by 7 bases and J by 1 base; unmatched bases: 7. Germline CDR1 MNHNY, CDR2 SVGAGI (reference sequence). In the case of this clone: Its antigen is unknown.

The sequences come from peripheral blood mononuclear cells (PBMCs), collected before the fourth cycle of nivolumab. The receptor was derived from a human donor with classical Hodgkin lymphoma. V gene TRBV6-6 combines with J gene TRBJ2-1; 10 nucleotides agree with TRBD2. DNA of the CDR3: TGTGCCAGCAACCCTAGCGGGGGACATTCCTACAATGAGCAGTTCTTC. This gives the protein CASNPSGGHSYNEQFF.